This T cell receptor beta chain appears in the sequencing data of a study of Graves' ophthalmopathy and Graves' hyperthyroidism. In its sample, this clonotype was seen many times. The antigen is unknown. Findings of the study overall: Clonotypes were expanded in thyroid at above 0.001 frequency, and most also appeared in blood. The model's ophthalmopathy progression predictions had more than 55% sensitivity and over 72% specificity.

Amplification targeted the TCR beta CDR3 regions, with RNA transcripts as the source material. The first-round RT-PCR employed HTBI primers together with the Qiagen OneStep RT-PCR kit. A multiplex PCR was then performed as the second round. TCRdb re-derived calls from the multiplex PCR reads in MiXCR, one entry per CDR3 protein. The sample has under 350,000 distinct CDR3 sequences; roughly 16% are singletons. The V and J ends lost 6 bases and 9 bases, in that order; junction bases with no gene match: 1. The CDR3 has 11 residues. Moderate-to-severe activity, CAS ≥3, NOSPECS ≥4 and duration under 3 months were recorded for donors with ophthalmopathy. PBMCs had their origin in fresh peripheral blood (roughly 11 ml).

This sequence was found in an adult man with Graves' ophthalmopathy. Sequenced input: peripheral blood. This chain joins TRBV12-3 or TRBV12-4 and TRBJ2-7; 11 bases are a match to TRBD1. DNA of the CDR3: TGTGCCAGCAGAGGACAGGGGGCGCAGTACTTC. This gives the protein CASRGQGAQYF.